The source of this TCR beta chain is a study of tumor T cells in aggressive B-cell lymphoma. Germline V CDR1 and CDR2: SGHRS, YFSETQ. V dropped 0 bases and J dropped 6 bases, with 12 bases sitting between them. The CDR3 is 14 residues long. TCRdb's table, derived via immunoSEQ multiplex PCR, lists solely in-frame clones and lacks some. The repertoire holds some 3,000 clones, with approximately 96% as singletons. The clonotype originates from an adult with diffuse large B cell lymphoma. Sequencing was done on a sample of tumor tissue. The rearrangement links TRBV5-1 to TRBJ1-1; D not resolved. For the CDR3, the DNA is TGCGCCAGCAGCTTGGGCGACAAGGATCCTGAAGCTTTCTTT. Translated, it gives CASSLGDKDPEAFF.